This is a list of T cell receptor beta chains from one sample in a study of T cell responses to AZD1222 COVID-19 vaccine. Using immunoSEQ multiplex PCR, the repertoire was profiled, and TCRdb retains in-frame clones only, with some absent. The sample has around 120,000 clones; around nine tenths are singletons. The sequences come from peripheral blood, collected on day 0 of AZD1222 vaccination. The receptors were gathered from an adult in good health. The CDR3 runs from the conserved cysteine through the conserved F or W. D genes are given only for firm matches. The listing skips clone size in some rows; elsewhere it reads once, few, many or a size class.

CDR3,DNA,length,V,size,D,J
CASSLVGGFNEAFF,TGTGCCAGCAGTTTAGTAGGGGGATTTAATGAAGCTTTCTTT,14,TRBV27,-,-,TRBJ1-1
CAISEGTSGLSTDTQYF,TGTGCCATCAGTGAGGGGACTAGCGGTTTAAGCACAGATACGCAGTATTTT,17,TRBV10-3,-,TRBD2,TRBJ2-3
CASSPGQGSYNSPLHF,TGCGCCAGCAGCCCCGGACAGGGGTCCTATAATTCACCCCTCCACTTT,16,TRBV5-1,-,TRBD1,TRBJ1-6
CASSPGTSGGSNTGELFF,TGTGCCAGCAGCCCGGGGACTAGCGGGGGGTCGAACACCGGGGAGCTGTTTTTT,18,TRBV9,-,TRBD2,TRBJ2-2
CASSDDRASNQPQHF,TGTGCCAGCAGTGATGACAGGGCCAGCAATCAGCCCCAGCATTTT,15,TRBV25-1,-,TRBD1,TRBJ1-5
CASSPGLTEETQYF,TGCGCCAGCAGCCCAGGACTAACGGAAGAGACCCAGTACTTC,14,TRBV5-1,-,-,TRBJ2-5
CASSEWGGNQPQHF,TGTGCCAGCAGTGAATGGGGGGGAAATCAGCCCCAGCATTTT,14,TRBV25-1,-,-,TRBJ1-5
CASTRLTNTEAFF,TGTGCCAGCACCCGACTGACGAACACTGAAGCTTTCTTT,13,TRBV12-3/TRBV12-4,-,-,TRBJ1-1
CASSPGTGGFETQYF,TGTGCCAGTAGTCCCGGGACAGGGGGCTTTGAGACCCAGTACTTC,15,TRBV19,-,TRBD1,TRBJ2-5
CASSTYRGRDTGELFF,TGTGCCAGCAGCACCTACAGGGGGCGAGATACCGGGGAGCTGTTTTTT,16,TRBV5-4,-,TRBD1,TRBJ2-2
CASSEALLGLTSGSYTF,TGTGCCAGCAGCGAAGCCCTATTGGGCTTAACCTCCGGGAGCTACACCTTC,17,TRBV12-1,-,-,TRBJ1-2
CASSPRGGGLYEQYF,TGTGCCAGCAGTCCCCGGGGAGGGGGCCTCTACGAGCAGTACTTC,15,TRBV27,-,-,TRBJ2-7
CAISESDRGTIFSNQPQHF,TGTGCCATCAGTGAGTCAGACAGGGGCACTATTTTTAGCAATCAGCCCCAGCATTTT,19,TRBV10-3,-,TRBD1,TRBJ1-5
CASSLPLTGNEAFF,TGTGCCAGCAGTTTGCCCCTTACAGGGAATGAAGCTTTCTTT,14,TRBV28,-,-,TRBJ1-1
CASRRGQGDTIYF,TGTGCCAGCAGGCGGGGACAGGGAGACACCATATATTTT,13,TRBV6-5,-,TRBD1,TRBJ1-3
CASSLVQGGYGYTF,TGTGCCAGCAGCTTAGTGCAGGGAGGCTATGGCTACACCTTC,14,TRBV11-2,once,-,TRBJ1-2
CASSLTPFEAFF,TGTGCCAGCAGTTTAACCCCCTTTGAAGCTTTCTTT,12,TRBV12-3/TRBV12-4,-,-,TRBJ1-1
CASSQDLFETGANTEAFF,TGTGCCAGCAGCCAAGATCTATTTGAGACAGGGGCCAACACTGAAGCTTTCTTT,18,TRBV3-1/TRBV3-2,-,TRBD1,TRBJ1-1
CASSWQGGDEKLFF,TGTGCCAGCAGCTGGCAGGGGGGAGATGAAAAACTGTTTTTT,14,TRBV3-1/TRBV3-2,once,TRBD1,TRBJ1-4
CASSVSQQTEAFF,TGTGCCAGCAGTGTTTCTCAGCAGACTGAAGCTTTCTTT,13,TRBV6-4,-,-,TRBJ1-1
CASSILGGLYGYTF,TGTGCCAGTAGTATTCTAGGCGGGCTCTATGGCTACACCTTC,14,TRBV19,-,-,TRBJ1-2
CASSFGSLSGLNTEAFF,TGTGCCAGCAGCTTTGGGTCTCTGTCCGGCTTGAACACTGAAGCTTTCTTT,17,TRBV5-6,-,-,TRBJ1-1
CASSPPGDRGKNSPLHF,TGTGCCAGCAGCCCCCCCGGAGACAGGGGCAAAAATTCACCCCTCCACTTT,17,TRBV7-9,-,TRBD1,TRBJ1-6
CASSPRGAGTTEAFF,TGTGCCAGCAGCCCTCGCGGGGCAGGGACCACTGAAGCTTTCTTT,15,TRBV3-1/TRBV3-2,-,-,TRBJ1-1
CASSLEGTYGYTF,TGTGCCAGCAGCTTAGAAGGTACTTATGGCTACACCTTC,13,TRBV13,-,-,TRBJ1-2